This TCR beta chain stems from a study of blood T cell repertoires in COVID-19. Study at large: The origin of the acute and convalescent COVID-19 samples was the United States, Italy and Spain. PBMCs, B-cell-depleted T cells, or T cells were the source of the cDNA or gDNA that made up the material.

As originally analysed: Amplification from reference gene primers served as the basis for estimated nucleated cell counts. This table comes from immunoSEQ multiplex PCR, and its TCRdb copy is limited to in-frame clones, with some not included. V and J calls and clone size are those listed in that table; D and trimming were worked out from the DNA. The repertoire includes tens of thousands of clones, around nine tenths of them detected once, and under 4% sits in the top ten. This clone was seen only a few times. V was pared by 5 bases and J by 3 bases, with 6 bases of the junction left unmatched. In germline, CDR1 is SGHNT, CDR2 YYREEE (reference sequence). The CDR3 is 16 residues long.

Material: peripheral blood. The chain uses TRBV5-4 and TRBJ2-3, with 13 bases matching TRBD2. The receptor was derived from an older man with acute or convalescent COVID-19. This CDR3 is CASRQLAGGQTDTQYF. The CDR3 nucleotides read TGTGCCAGCAGGCAACTAGCGGGGGGGCAAACAGATACGCAGTATTTT.